Sequencing of this T cell receptor beta chain was carried out in a study of graft-versus-host responses after intestinal transplantation. Notes on this clone: The antigen is not known.

The CDR3 has 14 residues. Germline CDR1 reads SQVTM; CDR2 reads ANQGSEA. V was pared by 4 bases and J by 7 bases, with 8 bases of the junction left unmatched. Repertoires were generated with immunoSEQ multiplex PCR, while TCRdb's copy carries only in-frame clones and drops some. The table shows 120,000 or so clones, with 93% occurring only once. The TCR was taken from a human donor who received an intestinal transplant. The starting material was unstimulated CD8+ T cells sorted from spleen or lymph node cells, obtained before intestinal transplant. This chain links TRBV29-1 with TRBJ1-2; TRBD1 matches 11 bases. This CDR3 reads CSVGGQGASSGYTF. CDR3 nucleotide sequence: TGCAGCGTTGGAGGACAGGGGGCTTCGAGTGGCTACACCTTC.